This T cell receptor beta chain was sequenced for a study of response to subunit inactivated influenza vaccine. Overall study findings and caveats: After each seasonal influenza vaccination, few new T cells are recruited, the authors suggested.

The CDR3 length is 18 residues. V was pared by 1 base and J by 3 bases, with 18 bases between. Germline V lookup: CDR1 MGHRA, CDR2 YSYEKL. TCRdb re-called the RT-PCR reads with MiXCR, one entry per CDR3 protein. There are about 520,000 distinct CDR3 sequences in the sample; roughly 7.6% occur only once, and around 13% lies in the top ten. This clonotype came up many times. Its cognate antigen is unknown. The sample was PBMCs from blood, taken around 2 years after vaccination. The V gene is TRBV4-1, the J gene TRBJ2-2; a weak D match, TRBD2 (7 bases). The TCR originated in a man aged 45-69 years who received an inactivated influenza vaccine. Written as DNA, the CDR3 is TGCGCCAGCAGCCAAGTCCTCCTGGGGGGGGCTGACACCGGGGAGCTGTTTTTT. Translated: CASSQVLLGGADTGELFF.